This TCR beta chain appears in the sequencing data of a study of T cell responses to AZD1222 COVID-19 vaccine. In germline, CDR1 is SGHRS, CDR2 YFSETQ. There are 16 residues in the CDR3. V was pared by 0 bases and J by 1 base, with 11 bases between. Data came from immunoSEQ multiplex PCR; TCRdb stores just in-frame clones and leaves some out. The table shows over 130,000 clones, with about 95% occurring only once. The sequencing used peripheral blood, collected on day 0 of AZD1222 vaccination. The sequence was collected from an adult in good health. The gene calls are TRBV5-1 and TRBJ1-3, with a possible D match to TRBD1 (5 bases). The CDR3 protein is CASSLGQQNSGNTIYF. CDR3 in DNA: TGCGCCAGCAGCTTGGGACAGCAGAATTCTGGAAACACCATATATTTT. The whole variable domain, remainder taken from reference TRBV5-1 and TRBJ1-3, is KAGVTQTPRYLIKTRGQQVTLSCSPISGHRSVSWYQQTPGQGLQFLFEYFSETQRNKGNFPGRFSGRQFSNSRSEMNVSTLELGDSALYLCASSLGQQNSGNTIYFGEGSWLTVV.